This T cell receptor beta chain was sequenced during a study of PD-1 blockade in classical Hodgkin lymphoma. This table comes from immunoSEQ multiplex PCR, and its TCRdb copy is limited to in-frame clones, with some not included. Among approximately 10,000 clones listed, roughly 72% were seen once. J gave up 3 bases and V 2 bases, and 12 bases lay outside the gene matches. This CDR3 is 18 amino acids long. Per germline, CDR1 PRHDT and CDR2 FYEKMQ (reference sequence). The time point: cycle 4 day 1 (C4D1), after less than 7 weeks of nivolumab. Every patient relapsed after autologous stem cell transplantation, and brentuximab vedotin exposure varied. Magnetic negative selection of thawed PBMCs yielded the CD8+ T cells.

Material: CD8+ T cells from blood, obtained before the fourth cycle of nivolumab. The gene calls are TRBV13 and TRBJ1-2; TRBD1 matches 10 bases. The sequence was collected from a human donor with classical Hodgkin lymphoma. The CDR3, as DNA: TGTGCCAGCAGCTTAAGGGACAGGGGTAATCCGGCAGACTATGGCTACACCTTC. Residues: CASSLRDRGNPADYGYTF.